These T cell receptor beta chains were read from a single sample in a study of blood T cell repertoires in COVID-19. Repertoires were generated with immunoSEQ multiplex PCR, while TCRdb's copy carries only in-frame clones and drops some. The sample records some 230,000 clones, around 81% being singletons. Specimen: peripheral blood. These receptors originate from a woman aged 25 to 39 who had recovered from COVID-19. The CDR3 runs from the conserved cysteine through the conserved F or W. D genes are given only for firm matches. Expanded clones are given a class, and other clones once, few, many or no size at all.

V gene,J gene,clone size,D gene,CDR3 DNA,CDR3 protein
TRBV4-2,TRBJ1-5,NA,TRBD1,TGTGCCAGCAGCACCTCTTTCTCCGGGACAGAATTTAATCAGCCCCAGCATTTT,CASSTSFSGTEFNQPQHF
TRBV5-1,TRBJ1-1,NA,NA,TGCGCCAGCAGCGCCTCCCAGCAGGGTACTGAAGCTTTCTTT,CASSASQQGTEAFF
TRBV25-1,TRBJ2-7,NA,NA,TGTGCCAAACCGGGACATCTGAAATTCTGTAAGGGGTACGAGCAGTACTTC,CAKPGHLKFCKGYEQYF
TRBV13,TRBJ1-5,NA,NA,TGTGCCAGCAGCTTCCCGACCGGGACATCCTGCAATCAGCCCCAGCATTTT,CASSFPTGTSCNQPQHF
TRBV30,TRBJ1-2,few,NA,TGTGCCTGTTTACCGACGAACTCGGGGGGCTATGGCTACACCTTC,CACLPTNSGGYGYTF
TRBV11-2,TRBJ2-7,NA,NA,TGTGCCAGCAGCTTACCCGCCGGGAGCGCAGGTGGGCAGTACTTC,CASSLPAGSAGGQYF
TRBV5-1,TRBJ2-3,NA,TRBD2,TGCGCCAGCAGCTTGGTCGCGGGAGGTACAGATACGCAGTATTTT,CASSLVAGGTDTQYF
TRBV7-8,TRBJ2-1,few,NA,TGTGCCAGCAGCGACATCAGGTTGAGCAGGGAGCAGTTCTTC,CASSDIRLSREQFF
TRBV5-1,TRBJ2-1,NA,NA,TGCGCCAGCCGCGGGGGACAGCGGGGGCCCTACAATGAGCAGTTCTTC,CASRGGQRGPYNEQFF
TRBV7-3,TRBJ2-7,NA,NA,TGTGCCAGCAGCTTAAATGAGGAATCGAGCTCCTACGAGCAGTACTTC,CASSLNEESSSYEQYF
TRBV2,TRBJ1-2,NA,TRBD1,TGTGCCAGCCAAACTGAGGTTCAGGGGGCGAGCTACACCTTC,CASQTEVQGASYTF
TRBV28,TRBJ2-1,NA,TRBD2,TGTGCCAGCAGTTTATGGCGGGAGGGCCCCTATGAGCAGTTCTTC,CASSLWREGPYEQFF
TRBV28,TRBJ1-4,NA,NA,TGTGCCAGCAGTCCCGTCTCGGAGGGACCTTATAATGAAAAACTGTTTTTT,CASSPVSEGPYNEKLFF
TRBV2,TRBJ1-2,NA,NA,TGTGCCAGCAGCGAGGGTTATACTAACTATGGCTACACCTTC,CASSEGYTNYGYTF
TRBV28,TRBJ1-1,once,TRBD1,TGTGCCAGCATTCTGACAGGGGGCATGACTGAAGCTTTCTTT,CASILTGGMTEAFF
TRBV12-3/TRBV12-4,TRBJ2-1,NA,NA,TGTGCCACCCTGGGGGGGCATTACAATGAGCAGTTCTTC,CATLGGHYNEQFF
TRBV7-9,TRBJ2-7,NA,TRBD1,TGTGCCAGCAGTTCCGGACAGGGGGCCTCCTACGAGCAGTACTTC,CASSSGQGASYEQYF
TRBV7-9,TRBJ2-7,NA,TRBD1,TGTGCCAGCAGCTTAGGCTTAAGGACAGGGTTTGACGAGCAGTACTTC,CASSLGLRTGFDEQYF
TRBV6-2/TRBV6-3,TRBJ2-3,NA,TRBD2,TGTGCCAGCAGTTACCCGGGACTAGCGGGACCCGGCAGGGGAAGCACAGATACGCAGTATTTT,CASSYPGLAGPGRGSTDTQYF
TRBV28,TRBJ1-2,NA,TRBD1,TGTGCCACCAGCCTCAACAGGGGGCTTGGTGGCTACACCTTC,CATSLNRGLGGYTF
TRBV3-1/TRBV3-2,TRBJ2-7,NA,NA,TGTGCCAGCAGCCGGACAGCCTACGAGCAGTACTTC,CASSRTAYEQYF
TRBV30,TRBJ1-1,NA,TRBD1,TGTGCCTGGAGTGCGACAGGGGGTGGCACTGAAGCTTTCTTT,CAWSATGGGTEAFF
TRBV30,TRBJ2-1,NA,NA,TGTGCCTGGGGACATAGCGGTCCCTACAATGAGCAGTTCTTC,CAWGHSGPYNEQFF
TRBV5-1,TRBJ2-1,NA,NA,TGCGCCAGCAGCTTTCCTTCGAGTGAGCAGTTCTTC,CASSFPSSEQFF
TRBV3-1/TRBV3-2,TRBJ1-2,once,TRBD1,TGTGCCAGCAGCCACTGGGACAGAGCTAACTATGGCTACACCTTC,CASSHWDRANYGYTF
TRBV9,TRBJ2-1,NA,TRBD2,TGTGCCAGCAGCGTAGGGCTAGCGGGAGTACGGAATGAGCAGTTCTTC,CASSVGLAGVRNEQFF
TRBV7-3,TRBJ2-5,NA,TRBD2,TGTGCCAGCAGCAAGACTAGCGGGGTCCAAGAGACCCAGTACTTC,CASSKTSGVQETQYF
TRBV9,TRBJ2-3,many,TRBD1,TGTGCCAGCAGCGTACAGGGGGTGGTAGATACGCAGTATTTT,CASSVQGVVDTQYF
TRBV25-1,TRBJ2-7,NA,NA,TGTGCCAGCAGTGTTCCGGGAACTTACGAGCAGTACTTC,CASSVPGTYEQYF
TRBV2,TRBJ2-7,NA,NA,TGTGCCAGCAGCGGAGTCCTATCCGGCGGGGAGGAGCAGTACTTC,CASSGVLSGGEEQYF
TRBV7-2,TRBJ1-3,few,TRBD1,TGTGCCAGCAGCCCTGACAGGGGAGTAGACACCATATATTTT,CASSPDRGVDTIYF
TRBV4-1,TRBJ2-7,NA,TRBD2,TGCGCCAGCAGCCACGGACTAGCGGGAGGAACCGAGCAGTACTTC,CASSHGLAGGTEQYF
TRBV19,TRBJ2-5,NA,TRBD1,TGTGCCAGTAGTATGTCCCAGGGGGCAGGGGAGACCCAGTACTTC,CASSMSQGAGETQYF
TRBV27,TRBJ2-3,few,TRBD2,TGTGCCAGCAGTTTACATCCTAGCGGGAGTGCAGATACGCAGTATTTT,CASSLHPSGSADTQYF
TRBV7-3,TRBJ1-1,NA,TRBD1,TGTGCCAGCAGCCCCGGGACAGGCCCCACTGAAGCTTTCTTT,CASSPGTGPTEAFF
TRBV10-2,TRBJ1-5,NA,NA,TGCGCCAGCAGTGAGGGAGCTTTGGGCAATCAGCCCCAGCATTTT,CASSEGALGNQPQHF
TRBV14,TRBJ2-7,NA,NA,TGTGCCAGCAGCCAAAGGGGGGGCTCTTTCCACGAGCAGTACTTC,CASSQRGGSFHEQYF
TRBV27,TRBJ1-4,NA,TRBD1,TGTGCCAGCAGTTTAGAGACAGGGGGGCACAATAATGAAAAACTGTTTTTT,CASSLETGGHNNEKLFF
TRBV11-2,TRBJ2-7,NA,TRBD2,TGTGCCAGCAGCTTAGAAGCACTAGCGGTAAACTACGAGCAGTACTTC,CASSLEALAVNYEQYF
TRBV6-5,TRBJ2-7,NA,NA,TGTGCCAGCACCTACTACGACTACGAGCAGTACTTC,CASTYYDYEQYF
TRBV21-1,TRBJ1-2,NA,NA,TGTGCCAGCAGCAACCGGGACAGGGGTACTAACTATGGCTACACCTTC,CASSNRDRGTNYGYTF
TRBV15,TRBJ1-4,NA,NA,TGTGCCACCAGCGGACTTTCACCGAATGAAAAACTGTTTTTT,CATSGLSPNEKLFF